This TCR beta chain was sequenced in a study of beta chain features in type 1 diabetes. Findings of the study overall: The study found moderately but significantly shorter TCRB CDR3s in all four CD4+ subsets of Type 1 diabetes patients. Whether TCRB rearrangement is influenced by HLA type was left unresolved in this analysis.

This clone turned up a few times. Its target is not known. The authors reverse transcribed all of the isolated RNA, so sequencing captured expressed TCRB transcripts. Libraries were prepared by immunoSEQ multiplex PCR; TCRdb keeps only in-frame clonotypes and omits some of them. The table records hundreds of thousands of clones, roughly 13% of them present only once. Via CD45RO/CCR7/CD25/CD127/CD95/CD27, cells of the CD4+ naive, central memory, regulatory and stem cell-like memory subsets were sorted. Purity exceeded 95% in all sorted populations. The V end was cut by 7 bases, the J end by 2 bases, with 18 bases between. The length of the CDR3 is 16 residues. The germline gives CDR1 LNHDA, CDR2 SQIVND (reference sequence).

This clonotype was obtained from a man aged 18 to 30 with type 1 diabetes. The V call is TRBV19, the J call TRBJ1-5; D may be TRBD1 (5 bases). Sequencing input: naive CD4+ T cells from blood. The CDR3 DNA reads as TGTGCCAGTACCATGGGGACGGGGACGGGCAATCAGCCCCAGCATTTT. Its protein is CASTMGTGTGNQPQHF.